This TCR beta chain was identified in a study of vaccination effects on CD4 cells after COVID-19. The germline V gene has CDR1 SEHNR and CDR2 FQNEAQ (reference sequence). V shed 1 base and J shed 4 bases, with 13 bases lying between them. CDR3 size: 15 residues. Before any sequencing was done, the ViraFEST assay used viral peptide pools to expand antigen-specific CD4+ T cells. The culture ran for 10 days, and then CD4+ T cells were isolated. Nucleocapsid antibodies stayed negative before and after vaccination, showing no earlier SARS-CoV-2 infection. Cultures got half-medium changes with IL-2 on days 3 and 7. Here immunoSEQ multiplex PCR was the method, and the copy in TCRdb shows in-frame clones only, minus some. The sample includes roughly 50,000 clones, 60% to 80% of them seen just once. In regard to this clone: Its target is not known.

This TCR was sampled from a human donor who received a COVID-19 vaccine. V gene TRBV7-9 combines with J gene TRBJ1-2; D not certain. Specimen: CD4+ T cells from PBMCs cultured with HCoV-OC43 spike peptides, collected before COVID-19 vaccination. Subset defined: HCoV-OC43 spike overlapping peptide pool stimulation. For the CDR3, the DNA is TGTGCCAGCAGCTTAGAAGGGCCTCTAGGCTATGGCTACACCTTC. Translated, it gives CASSLEGPLGYGYTF.